The clone carrying this T cell receptor beta chain appeared many times. What it binds is not known. The sample originates from a study of regulatory T cells in long-lasting Graves disease. General study findings and limits: Not thyroid tissue but only peripheral blood was studied.

Researchers made TCR beta libraries by using iRepertoire HTBI primers and running Arm-PCR on CDR3 regions. TCRdb re-derived calls from the multiplex PCR reads in MiXCR, one entry per CDR3 protein. The sample has 350,000 to 500,000 distinct CDR3 sequences, approximately 15% seen once; the top ten hold roughly 18%. This sample's time point: newly diagnosed GD, antithyroid drugs for less than 3 months. PBMC RNA was the source of the TCR library. About 9.2 milliliters of peripheral blood were taken and placed in EDTA tubes. Germline CDR1 is WSHSY and CDR2 is SAAADI. With 3 bases clipped from V and 0 bases from J, the junction kept 3 bases outside the gene matches. The CDR3 has 15 amino acids. The sample was also reused in another study, on T cells in Graves' hyperthyroidism and ophthalmopathy.

Sequenced material: peripheral blood mononuclear cells (PBMCs), taken at new diagnosis, from a patient treated with antithyroid drugs. This chain links TRBV10-2 with TRBJ1-1; 8 bases line up with TRBD1. The TCR comes from a woman aged 50 to 60 with Graves disease. This CDR3 is CASSDGTGVNTEAFF. DNA for the CDR3: TGCGCCAGCAGTGATGGGACAGGCGTGAACACTGAAGCTTTCTTT.